What follows is one T cell receptor beta chain and its context. The table lists this clone with a few counts. It has no known antigen specificity. The record has no base qualities; no much larger clone is one base away. TCRbeta CDR3 regions were amplified from genomic DNA by means of the immunoSEQ Assay, a bias-controlled multiplex PCR. Processing in the source paper ran as follows. Within the assay, amplification of reference gene primers was used to estimate how many nucleated cells each sample contained. Sequence reads were collapsed and filtered to measure the absolute abundance of every unique TCRbeta CDR3 rearrangement. Productive Simpson clonality was computed per sample as the square root of Simpson's diversity index over productive rearrangements. This is the immuneACCESS table as TCRdb keeps it, with only in-frame sequences that have V and J called. A part of the clones is gone; compared with another copy, unresolved V genes explain less than half, and the rest is unexplained. V and J calls and clone size are given by that table; D and trimming were obtained from the DNA. Counted in this sample were around 140,000 clones; roughly 85% of them appeared once. Of the sample, about 4.5% falls within the top ten clones.

These data originate in a study of blood T cell repertoires in COVID-19 (dated by TCRdb to 2020 to 2022). In the study overall: Samples from collaborators originated in the United States, Italy and Spain and spanned both the acute and convalescent phases of COVID-19. The prospective study material was composed of cDNA or gDNA derived from T cells, B-cell-depleted T cells, or PBMCs. The repertoires were made available in a free public database intended to serve as a resource for research on the immune response to SARS-CoV-2. Deeply sampled blood TCRbeta repertoires from subjects exposed to, actively infected with, or recovered from COVID-19 were included in the dataset. Nearly every sample came with metadata listing a de-identified subject ID, COVID-19 status, age in years and sex. Where available, HLA class I and class II types were taken from metadata supplied by the sample provider and were not determined by assay-based typing. Samples were obtained from the ongoing ImmuneRACE study (first 160 participants) and from over 1,000 subjects provided by 6 global collaborators.

The germline V gene yields MDHEN for CDR1 and SYDVKM for CDR2. The germline V and J ends show losses of 6 bases and 5 bases respectively, and no gene match explains 7 bases of the junction. Reading from cysteine to phenylalanine, the CDR3 counts 14 amino acids. CDR3 DNA only is kept here, 42 bases in frame from base 1. What the authors observed across the whole study: How much clinical and demographic metadata was included differed by source and by participant, and the metadata was provided uncurated.

Participants in the prospective study were enrolled through a virtual design, were aged about 18 to 89 years, and lived in 20 to 30 United States geographic areas. To assign participants to cohorts, the prospective study relied on clinical history that participants themselves reported in a screening survey and a study questionnaire. Recovered participants in ImmuneRACE Cohort 3 were defined as having two consecutive negative NP/OP PCR tests, clearance from a healthcare professional, or resolution of symptoms. In the prospective study, mobile phlebotomists collected whole blood, serum and a nasopharyngeal or oropharyngeal swab from each participant. Over a roughly 2-month period, participants in the prospective study had the option of providing additional blood draws and questionnaires. Blood samples from the prospective study were shipped frozen or at room temperature prior to DNA extraction.

Sequencing was carried out using PBMCs or T cells enriched from blood (not recorded which). This receptor was obtained from a man in his fifties who had recovered from COVID-19. In this chain, TRBV28 is recombined with TRBJ1-5, with 7 bases in between that match TRBD1. The sequenced DNA is TGTGCCAGCAGACATGACAGGGTACATCAGCCCCAGCATTTT. The translation is CASRHDRVHQPQHF. Joined to the reference TRBV28 and TRBJ1-5 proteins, this CDR3 gives the full variable domain: DVKVTQSSRYLVKRTGEKVFLECVQDMDHENMFWYRQDPGLGLRLIYFSYDVKMKEKGDIPEGYSVSREKKERFSLILESASTNQTSMYLCASRHDRVHQPQHFGDGTRLSIL.